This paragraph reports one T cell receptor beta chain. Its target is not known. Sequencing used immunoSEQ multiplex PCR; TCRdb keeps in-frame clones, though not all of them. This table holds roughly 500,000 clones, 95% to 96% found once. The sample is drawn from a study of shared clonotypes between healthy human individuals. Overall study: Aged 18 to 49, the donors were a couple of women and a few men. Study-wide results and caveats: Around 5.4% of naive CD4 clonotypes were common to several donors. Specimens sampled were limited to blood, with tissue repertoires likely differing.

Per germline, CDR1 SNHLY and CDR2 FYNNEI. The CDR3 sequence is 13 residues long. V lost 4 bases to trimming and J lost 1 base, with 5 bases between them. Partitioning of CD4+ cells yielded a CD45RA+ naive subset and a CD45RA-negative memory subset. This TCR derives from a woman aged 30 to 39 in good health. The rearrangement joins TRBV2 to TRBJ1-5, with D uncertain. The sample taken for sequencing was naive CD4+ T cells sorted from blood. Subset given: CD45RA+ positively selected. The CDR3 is CASSVGSNQPQHF. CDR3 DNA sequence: TGTGCCAGCAGTGTCGGAAGCAATCAGCCCCAGCATTTT.